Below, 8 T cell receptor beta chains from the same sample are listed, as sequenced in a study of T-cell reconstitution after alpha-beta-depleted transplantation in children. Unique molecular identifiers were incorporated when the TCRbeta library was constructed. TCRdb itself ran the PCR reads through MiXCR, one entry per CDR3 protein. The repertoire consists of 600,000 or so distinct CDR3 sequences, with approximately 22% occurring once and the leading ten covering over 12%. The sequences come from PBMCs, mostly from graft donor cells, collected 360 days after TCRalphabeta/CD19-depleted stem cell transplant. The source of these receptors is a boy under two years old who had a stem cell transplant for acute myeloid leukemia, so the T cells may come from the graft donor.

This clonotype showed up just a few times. CDR3 coding DNA: TGTGCCAGCAGCCATCCGGACAGCGACGGCCTCCACTTT. It specifies CASSHPDSDGLHF. This chain uses TRBV7-9 with TRBJ1-6; possibly TRBD1 for D (6 bases). The CDR3 is 13 amino acids. The germline gives CDR1 SEHNR, CDR2 FQNEAQ (reference sequence). Trimming left V 5 bases short and J 15 bases short, with 17 bases between.

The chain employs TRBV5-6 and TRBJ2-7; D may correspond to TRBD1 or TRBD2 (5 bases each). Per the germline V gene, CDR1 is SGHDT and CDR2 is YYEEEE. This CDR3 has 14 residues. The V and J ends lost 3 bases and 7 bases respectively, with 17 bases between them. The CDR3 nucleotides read TGTGCCAGCAGCTCGGGGCTCCGGGGCGGGGAGCAGTACTTC. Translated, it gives CASSSGLRGGEQYF. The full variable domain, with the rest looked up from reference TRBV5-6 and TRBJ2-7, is DAGVTQSPTHLIKTRGQQVTLRCSPKSGHDTVSWYQQALGQGPQFIFQYYEEEERQRGNFPDRFSGHQFPNYSSELNVNALLLGDSALYLCASSSGLRGGEQYFGPGTRLTVT.

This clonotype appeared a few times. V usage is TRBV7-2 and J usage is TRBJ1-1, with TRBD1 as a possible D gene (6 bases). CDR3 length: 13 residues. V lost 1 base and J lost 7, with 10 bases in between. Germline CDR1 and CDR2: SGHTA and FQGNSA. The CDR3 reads CASSLEGTIEAFF. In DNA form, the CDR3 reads TGTGCCAGCAGCTTAGAAGGGACAATTGAAGCTTTCTTT.

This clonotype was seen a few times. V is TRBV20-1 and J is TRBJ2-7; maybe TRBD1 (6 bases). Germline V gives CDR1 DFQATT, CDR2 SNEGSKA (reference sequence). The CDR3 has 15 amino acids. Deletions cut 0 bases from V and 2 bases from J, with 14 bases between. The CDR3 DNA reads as TGCAGTGCTAGAGATCCCAGGGGCGCCCCCTACGAGCAGTACTTC. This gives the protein CSARDPRGAPYEQYF.

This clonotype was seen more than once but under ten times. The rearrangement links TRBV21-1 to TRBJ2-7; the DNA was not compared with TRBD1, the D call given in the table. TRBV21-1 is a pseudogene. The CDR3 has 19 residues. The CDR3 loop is CASSKGAGQVIQKHYEQYV. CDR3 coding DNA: TGTGCCAGCAGCAAAGGGGCGGGACAAGTTATCCAGAAGCACTACGAGCAGTACGTC.

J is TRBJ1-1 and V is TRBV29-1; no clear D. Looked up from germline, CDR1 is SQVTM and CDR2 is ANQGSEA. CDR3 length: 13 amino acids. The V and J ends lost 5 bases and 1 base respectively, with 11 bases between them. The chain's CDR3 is CSVSTTANTEAFF. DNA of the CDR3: TGCAGCGTTTCCACAACAGCGAACACTGAAGCTTTCTTT.

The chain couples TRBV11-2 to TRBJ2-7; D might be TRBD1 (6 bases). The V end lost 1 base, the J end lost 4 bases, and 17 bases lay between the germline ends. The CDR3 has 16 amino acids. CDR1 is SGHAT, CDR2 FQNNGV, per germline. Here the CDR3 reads CASSLVPTGGLYEQYV. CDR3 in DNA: TGTGCCAGCAGCTTAGTCCCGACAGGAGGCCTTTACGAGCAGTACGTC.

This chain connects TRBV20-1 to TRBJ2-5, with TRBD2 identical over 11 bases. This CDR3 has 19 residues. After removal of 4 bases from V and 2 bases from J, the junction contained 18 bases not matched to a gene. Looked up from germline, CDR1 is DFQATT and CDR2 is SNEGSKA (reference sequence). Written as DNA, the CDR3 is TGCAGTGCTAAGGCCCCTGGCCTGACTAGCGGGGCCTATCAAGAGACCCAGTACTTC. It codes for CSAKAPGLTSGAYQETQYF.